This T cell receptor beta chain was captured by sequencing in a study of cytomegalovirus exposure and HLA in healthy donors. The CDR3 is made up of 15 amino acids. Germline V gene lookup returns CDR1 SGHNT and CDR2 YYREEE (reference sequence). The ends were cut back, 0 bases at V and 2 bases at J, with 12 bases in the middle. Study results and caveats: Most TCR sequences were uncommon, yet certain public TCRs appeared in many donors. Data from an earlier analysis indicated that most TCR beta V segments were productive either about 90% or about 30% of the time. Analysis was performed later, and it showed HLA-associated TCR beta chains to be more clonally expanded than equally common others.

The study ran its PCR with 60 Vbeta and 13 Jbeta primers. Libraries were prepared by immunoSEQ multiplex PCR; TCRdb keeps only in-frame clonotypes and omits some of them. The table shows under 250,000 clones, with approximately 88% occurring only once. As to this clone: Antigen: not known.

This chain connects TRBV5-4 to TRBJ2-7, with a weak D call TRBD1 (6 bases). Sequencing input: PBMCs. This sequence originates from a boy aged 2-15 years in good health and CMV-seronegative. The CDR3 nucleotides are TGTGCCAGCAGCTTGGGGGGCGGACAGACCTACGAGCAGTACTTC. It is translated as CASSLGGGQTYEQYF.